This T cell receptor beta chain comes out of a study of T cells in Graves' hyperthyroidism and ophthalmopathy. Study outcomes and limitations: Researchers found most expanded thyroid clonotypes above 0.001 in blood as well.

Amplified TCR beta CDR3 regions came from RNA transcripts. With the HTBI primer set, the TCR CDR3 went through a first round of RT-PCR. MiXCR was run by TCRdb on the multiplex PCR reads, yielding one entry per CDR3 protein. The table shows some 300,000 distinct CDR3 sequences, with around 19% occurring only once. A NOSPECS grade of at least 4, a Clinical Activity Score of at least 3 and duration under 3 months were recorded in ophthalmopathy patients. CDR3 length equals 16 residues. Germline-derived CDR1 and CDR2 are SGHAT and FQNNGV. V dropped 5 bases and J dropped 2; count of bases not matched to a gene: 9. In its sample, this clonotype was seen many times. No antigen is known for it.

The sequenced material came from blood. The clonotype comes from a man aged 45-60 years with Graves' ophthalmopathy. V and J are TRBV11-2 and TRBJ2-7; 10 bases are shared with TRBD2. The CDR3 region has the DNA TGTGCCAGCAGCCCTCGACTAGCGGGTGGGACCTACGAGCAGTACTTC. This encodes CASSPRLAGGTYEQYF.